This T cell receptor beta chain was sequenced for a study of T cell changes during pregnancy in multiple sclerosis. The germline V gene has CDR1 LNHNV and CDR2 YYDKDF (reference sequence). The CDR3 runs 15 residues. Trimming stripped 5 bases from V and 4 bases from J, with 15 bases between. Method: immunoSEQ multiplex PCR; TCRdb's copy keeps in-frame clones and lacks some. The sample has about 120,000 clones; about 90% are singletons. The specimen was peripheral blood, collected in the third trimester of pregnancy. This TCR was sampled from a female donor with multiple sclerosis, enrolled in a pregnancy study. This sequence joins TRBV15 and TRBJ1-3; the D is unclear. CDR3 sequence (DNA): TGTGCCACCAGCTCTCCCGCCCGGGGAGGAAACACCATATATTTT. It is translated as CATSSPARGGNTIYF.